Listed below are T cell receptor beta chains from one sample, sequenced in a study of OX40 agonist ivuxolimab in advanced cancers. The table came from immunoSEQ multiplex PCR; TCRdb's copy has only in-frame clones and leaves some out. This table holds some 86,000 clones, around 94% found once. Sequenced here: CD4+ or CD8+ T cells sorted from blood, sampled in a trial of the OX40 agonist ivuxolimab. The receptors originated from an adult with an advanced solid tumor such as melanoma, head and neck, liver or kidney cancer. Each CDR3 is given with its conserved first and last residue. Fields, in order: clone size, D gene, V gene, J gene, CDR3 DNA, CDR3 protein. The D gene is left open where the match is weak. Size values are once, few and many counts, or a class for expanded clones, and some rows have none.

size: -; D: -; V: TRBV28; J: TRBJ2-7; DNA: TGTGCCAGCAGTTCCCCTTTGGGGGAGTACAACGAGCAGTACTTC; CDR3: CASSSPLGEYNEQYF
size: -; D: TRBD1; V: TRBV19; J: TRBJ1-1; DNA: TGTGCCAGTAGTACGGGACAGGGCTGGACTGAAGCTTTCTTT; CDR3: CASSTGQGWTEAFF
size: -; D: TRBD1; V: TRBV7-9; J: TRBJ2-1; DNA: TGTGCCAGCAGCCCCGGGACAGGGGGCTACAATGAGCAGTTCTTC; CDR3: CASSPGTGGYNEQFF
size: few; D: -; V: TRBV28; J: TRBJ2-2; DNA: TGTGCCAGCAGTTTTCGGACTCCGGGCACCGGGGAGCTGTTTTTT; CDR3: CASSFRTPGTGELFF
size: -; D: -; V: TRBV10-1; J: TRBJ1-5; DNA: TGCGCCAGCAGTGAGTCTTGTCAGGACGATCAGCCCCAGCATTTT; CDR3: CASSESCQDDQPQHF
size: -; D: -; V: TRBV7-9; J: TRBJ1-2; DNA: TGTGCCAGCAGCTTACAGGTGGCTAACTATGGCTACACCTTC; CDR3: CASSLQVANYGYTF
size: -; D: TRBD2; V: TRBV5-5; J: TRBJ2-3; DNA: TGTGCCAGCAGCTTGGGGACTAGCCTTCTAAGCACAGATACGCAGTATTTT; CDR3: CASSLGTSLLSTDTQYF
size: -; D: TRBD1; V: TRBV7-8; J: TRBJ2-3; DNA: TGTGCCAGCAAAACATGGGACAGCAGCACAGATACGCAGTATTTT; CDR3: CASKTWDSSTDTQYF
size: -; D: TRBD1; V: TRBV5-6; J: TRBJ1-2; DNA: TGTGCCAGCACCGGACAGGGAGGCTATGGCTACACCTTC; CDR3: CASTGQGGYGYTF
size: once; D: TRBD2; V: TRBV5-1; J: TRBJ2-3; DNA: TGCGCCAGCAGCGGGACTAGCGGCACAGATACGCAGTATTTT; CDR3: CASSGTSGTDTQYF
size: -; D: -; V: TRBV27; J: TRBJ1-1; DNA: TGTGCCACCGCACCAGGGAGCCCTCGTGAAGCTTTCTTT; CDR3: CATAPGSPREAFF
size: -; D: -; V: TRBV19; J: TRBJ2-2; DNA: TGTGCCACCCTATACAGGGAAATCGGGGAGCTGTTTTTT; CDR3: CATLYREIGELFF
size: -; D: -; V: TRBV4-1; J: TRBJ2-7; DNA: TGCGCCAGCAGCCAGGAGCGGACCTCCTACGAGCAGTACTTC; CDR3: CASSQERTSYEQYF
size: -; D: -; V: TRBV6-1; J: TRBJ2-1; DNA: TGTGCCAGCAGTGAAGTATTGGGTAATGAGCAGTTCTTC; CDR3: CASSEVLGNEQFF
size: -; D: -; V: TRBV7-9; J: TRBJ1-2; DNA: TGTGCCAGCAGCTCCCAAGGGGGAGGGTATGGCTACACCTTC; CDR3: CASSSQGGGYGYTF
size: few; D: -; V: TRBV6-6; J: TRBJ2-2; DNA: TGTGCCAGCAGTTACTCGGAAGGGGGGGAGTCTGGGGAGCTGTTTTTT; CDR3: CASSYSEGGESGELFF
size: -; D: -; V: TRBV4-1; J: TRBJ2-1; DNA: TGCGCCAGCAGCCAAGACCCTAGCGTTTACAATGAGCAGTTCTTC; CDR3: CASSQDPSVYNEQFF
size: -; D: TRBD1; V: TRBV6-5; J: TRBJ2-3; DNA: TGTGCCAGCAGCCAGGGGGCTGGGGGCACAGATACGCAGTATTTT; CDR3: CASSQGAGGTDTQYF
size: -; D: -; V: TRBV5-1; J: TRBJ2-7; DNA: TGCGCCAGCAGCTTGGATCCGGGCTTGACCTACGAGCAGTACTTC; CDR3: CASSLDPGLTYEQYF
size: -; D: -; V: TRBV19; J: TRBJ1-2; DNA: TGTGCCAGTAGTATTGCGACGGTTGCTAACTATGGCTACACCTTC; CDR3: CASSIATVANYGYTF
size: -; D: -; V: TRBV19; J: TRBJ2-2; DNA: TGTGCCAGTAGGGTAGGCGAAACCGGGGAGCTGTTTTTT; CDR3: CASRVGETGELFF
size: -; D: -; V: TRBV5-4; J: TRBJ1-1; DNA: TGTGCCAGCAGAATGATGAGTACTGAAGCTTTCTTT; CDR3: CASRMMSTEAFF
size: -; D: -; V: TRBV19; J: TRBJ2-7; DNA: TGTGCCAGTAGTCTTTCCCCTTTGGGCTCCTACGAGCAGTACTTC; CDR3: CASSLSPLGSYEQYF
size: -; D: -; V: TRBV20-1; J: TRBJ1-1; DNA: TGCAGTGCCCATTGGGCCACTGAAGCTTTCTTT; CDR3: CSAHWATEAFF
size: -; D: -; V: TRBV10-3; J: TRBJ2-7; DNA: TGTGCCATCAGTGAGTCGGATGAGGGGGTGAGGTACGAGCAGTACTTC; CDR3: CAISESDEGVRYEQYF
size: -; D: -; V: TRBV4-1; J: TRBJ1-1; DNA: TGCGCCAGCAGCCAAGATAACGTTGTGGGGGCTGAAGCTTTCTTT; CDR3: CASSQDNVVGAEAFF
size: -; D: TRBD2; V: TRBV4-1; J: TRBJ2-1; DNA: TGCGCCAGCAGCCGACTAGGGACTACCCAAAAGGTACATGAGCAGTTCTTC; CDR3: CASSRLGTTQKVHEQFF
size: -; D: -; V: TRBV7-9; J: TRBJ2-3; DNA: TGTGCCAACGCGGATGGGAGTCAGGTAGATACGCAGTATTTT; CDR3: CANADGSQVDTQYF
size: -; D: -; V: TRBV28; J: TRBJ2-7; DNA: TGTGCCAGTGGGGGGACCATCTCCTACGAGCAGTACTTC; CDR3: CASGGTISYEQYF
size: once; D: -; V: TRBV27; J: TRBJ2-5; DNA: TGTGCCAGCAGTTTGCCCGGGGAGACCCAGTACTTC; CDR3: CASSLPGETQYF
size: -; D: -; V: TRBV6-1; J: TRBJ1-1; DNA: TGTGCCAGCAGTAGCTACAGGGACACTGAAGCTTTCTTT; CDR3: CASSSYRDTEAFF
size: -; D: -; V: TRBV20-1; J: TRBJ2-2; DNA: TGCAGTGCCCCGAGGGGCGGGGAGCTGTTTTTT; CDR3: CSAPRGGELFF
size: -; D: -; V: TRBV15; J: TRBJ2-7; DNA: TGTGCCACCAGCAGACCCAAAGACAGTCCCGAGCAGTACTTC; CDR3: CATSRPKDSPEQYF
size: -; D: TRBD2; V: TRBV7-6; J: TRBJ2-7; DNA: TGTGCCAGCAGCTTGACTAGCGAGAGCTCCTACGAGCAGTACTTC; CDR3: CASSLTSESSYEQYF
size: -; D: -; V: TRBV5-6; J: TRBJ2-7; DNA: TGTGCCAGCAGAGGGACGGGCTACGAGCAGTACTTC; CDR3: CASRGTGYEQYF
size: -; D: TRBD2; V: TRBV7-3; J: TRBJ2-1; DNA: TGTGCCAGCAGCTTAGGGACTAGCGGACACAATGAGCAGTTCTTC; CDR3: CASSLGTSGHNEQFF
size: -; D: -; V: TRBV27; J: TRBJ2-2; DNA: TGTGCCAGCAGTTTGCGCGGAGCGAACACCGGGGAGCTGTTTTTT; CDR3: CASSLRGANTGELFF
size: -; D: -; V: TRBV7-8; J: TRBJ1-6; DNA: TGTGCCAGCAGCTTAGGTGGCAGGGCAAATTCACCCCTCCACTTT; CDR3: CASSLGGRANSPLHF
size: -; D: TRBD1; V: TRBV5-8; J: TRBJ1-1; DNA: TGTGCCAGCAGCCCTGGGCAGGGGGCGACTGAAGCTTTCTTT; CDR3: CASSPGQGATEAFF
size: -; D: -; V: TRBV7-6; J: TRBJ2-7; DNA: TGTGCCAGCAGCTTTGGTCAGGGGCCCTACGAGCAGTACTTC; CDR3: CASSFGQGPYEQYF
size: -; D: TRBD1; V: TRBV10-3; J: TRBJ2-1; DNA: TGTGCCATCTCACAGGGGAAGGGCAATGAGCAGTTCTTC; CDR3: CAISQGKGNEQFF
size: -; D: TRBD1; V: TRBV9; J: TRBJ1-1; DNA: TGTGCCAGCAGCGGCAGAACAGGGGGCTACACTGAAGCTTTCTTT; CDR3: CASSGRTGGYTEAFF
size: -; D: -; V: TRBV19; J: TRBJ2-7; DNA: TGTGCCAGTAGTATGTCGCGCGCGGGCTACGAGCAGTACTTC; CDR3: CASSMSRAGYEQYF
size: few; D: -; V: TRBV19; J: TRBJ1-1; DNA: TGTGCCAGTAGTATGAACACTGAAGCTTTCTTT; CDR3: CASSMNTEAFF
size: -; D: -; V: TRBV19; J: TRBJ2-1; DNA: TGTGCCAGTAGTATAGTTGAGTTCTCCCTAGACTCCTACAATGAGCAGTTCTTC; CDR3: CASSIVEFSLDSYNEQFF
size: -; D: TRBD2; V: TRBV19; J: TRBJ2-1; DNA: TGTGCCAGTGTTGGGACTAGCGGGAGGGCCAGCTTTGGCTATGAGCAGTTCTTC; CDR3: CASVGTSGRASFGYEQFF
size: -; D: TRBD1; V: TRBV19; J: TRBJ1-2; DNA: TGTGCCAGTAGTATGTACGGTGACAGGGGCTATGGCTACACCTTC; CDR3: CASSMYGDRGYGYTF
size: -; D: TRBD2; V: TRBV28; J: TRBJ2-1; DNA: TGTGCCAGCAGGGGGGGGGACAATGAGCAGTTCTTC; CDR3: CASRGGDNEQFF
size: -; D: -; V: TRBV6-1; J: TRBJ1-3; DNA: TGTGCCAGCAGTGAAGATGGGCATGACGGAAACACCATATATTTT; CDR3: CASSEDGHDGNTIYF
size: -; D: -; V: TRBV28; J: TRBJ1-6; DNA: TGTGCCAGCAGTTTGTTTAATTCACCCCTCCACTTT; CDR3: CASSLFNSPLHF
size: -; D: TRBD1; V: TRBV4-3; J: TRBJ1-2; DNA: TGCGCCAGCAGCCAAGATCGGACAGGGTGGGCGTATGGCTACACCTTC; CDR3: CASSQDRTGWAYGYTF
size: -; D: -; V: TRBV10-3; J: TRBJ2-1; DNA: TGTGCCATCAGGACCCCTCCCGGGGAAATCGATGAGCAGTTCTTC; CDR3: CAIRTPPGEIDEQFF
size: -; D: -; V: TRBV5-1; J: TRBJ1-2; DNA: TGCGCCAGCAGGCCTCGTGCAGGGACCTATGGCTACACCTTC; CDR3: CASRPRAGTYGYTF
size: -; D: TRBD2; V: TRBV19; J: TRBJ2-7; DNA: TGTGCCAGTAGTATAGCGGGGGGGCCTCACGAGCAGTACTTC; CDR3: CASSIAGGPHEQYF
size: -; D: TRBD1; V: TRBV19; J: TRBJ2-7; DNA: TGTGCCAGTAGTATAACACAGGGGGCATCCTACGAGCAGTACTTC; CDR3: CASSITQGASYEQYF
size: -; D: TRBD1; V: TRBV5-6; J: TRBJ2-2; DNA: TGTGCCAGCAGCTATCTCCAGGGGGCCGGGGAGCTGTTTTTT; CDR3: CASSYLQGAGELFF
size: -; D: -; V: TRBV7-9; J: TRBJ1-1; DNA: TGTGCCAGCAGTTGGCTGGGCACTGAAGCTTTCTTT; CDR3: CASSWLGTEAFF
size: once; D: -; V: TRBV6-1; J: TRBJ1-6; DNA: TGTGCCAGCAGTGAAGCGGGGGGGCCCGCCATGGTGGATTCACCCCTCCACTTT; CDR3: CASSEAGGPAMVDSPLHF
size: -; D: TRBD2; V: TRBV11-1; J: TRBJ2-5; DNA: TGTGCCAGCAGCTATGGCGGGGGGCGGGAGACCCAGTACTTC; CDR3: CASSYGGGRETQYF
size: -; D: TRBD2; V: TRBV19; J: TRBJ2-7; DNA: TGTGCCAGTATACCCCCAGCGGGAGGGCACCCCTACGAGCAGTACTTC; CDR3: CASIPPAGGHPYEQYF